This T cell receptor (beta chain) stems from a study of technical replicates of blood from several donors. This clone has more than one count but fewer than ten. TCRdb's table, derived via immunoSEQ multiplex PCR, lists solely in-frame clones and lacks some. The sample holds roughly 76,000 clones; under 95% are singletons and the top ten take roughly 0.26%. This CDR3 region has 14 residues. In germline, CDR1 is SGHTA, CDR2 FQGTGA. Trimming pared 1 base from V and 1 base from J, leaving 7 bases between. The specimen sequenced was T cells isolated from PBMCs. V and J are TRBV7-3 and TRBJ1-1; maybe TRBD1 (5 bases). The receptor was derived from a human donor in good health. CDR3: CASSLMGQNTEAFF. The CDR3 DNA follows: TGTGCCAGCAGCTTAATGGGGCAGAACACTGAAGCTTTCTTT.